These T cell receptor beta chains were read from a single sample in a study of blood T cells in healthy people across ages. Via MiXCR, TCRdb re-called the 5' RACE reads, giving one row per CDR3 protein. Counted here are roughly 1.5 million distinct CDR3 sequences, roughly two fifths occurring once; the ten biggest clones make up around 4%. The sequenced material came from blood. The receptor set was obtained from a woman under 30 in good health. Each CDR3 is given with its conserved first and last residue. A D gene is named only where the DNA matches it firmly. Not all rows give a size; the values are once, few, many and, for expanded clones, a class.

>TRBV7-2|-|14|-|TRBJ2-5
TGTGCCAGCAGCTTAATAGGCCAGGCAGAGACCCAGTACTTC
CASSLIGQAETQYF
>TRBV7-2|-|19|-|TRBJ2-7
TGTGCCAGCAGCCCCCCCTCAGGTACCATTAAACTCCCCACCTACGAGCAGTACTTC
CASSPPSGTIKLPTYEQYF
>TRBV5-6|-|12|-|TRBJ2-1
TGTGCCAGCAGCATTATAGGCAATGAGCAGTTCTTC
CASSIIGNEQFF
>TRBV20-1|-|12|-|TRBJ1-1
TGCAGTGCCCCCAAATTGAACACTGAAGCTTTCTTT
CSAPKLNTEAFF
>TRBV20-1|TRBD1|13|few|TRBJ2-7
TGCAGTGCAAAGACAGGGGGATCCTACGAGCAGTACTTC
CSAKTGGSYEQYF
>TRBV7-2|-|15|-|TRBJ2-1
TGTGTCAGCAGCTCCGACCTGGGGATATACAATGAGCAGTTCTTC
CVSSSDLGIYNEQFF
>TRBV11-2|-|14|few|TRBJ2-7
TGTGCCAGCAGCTTCGGGGGGCTCCGCTACGAGCAGTACTTC
CASSFGGLRYEQYF
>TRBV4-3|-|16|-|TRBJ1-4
TGCGCCAGCAGCCAAGATCTGGGGATCTCTAATGAAAAACTGTTTTTT
CASSQDLGISNEKLFF
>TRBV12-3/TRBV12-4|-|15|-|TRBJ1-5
TGTGCCAGCAGAATCCTGGGGCAGGGTAATCAGCCCCAGCATTTT
CASRILGQGNQPQHF
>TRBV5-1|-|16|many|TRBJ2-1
TGCGCCAGCAGCTTGCCCCAGGGTAATATGGGGAATGAGCAGTTCTTC
CASSLPQGNMGNEQFF
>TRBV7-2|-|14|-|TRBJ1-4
TGTGCCAGCAGCGGGGACCAAGGGAATGAAAAACTGTTTTTT
CASSGDQGNEKLFF
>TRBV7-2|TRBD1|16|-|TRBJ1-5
TGTGCCAGCAGCTTAGAAGTGACAGGGGCTTATCAGCCCCAGCATTTT
CASSLEVTGAYQPQHF
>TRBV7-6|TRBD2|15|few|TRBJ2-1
TGTGCCAGCAGTTGGACTAGCGGGGGCGTCAATGAGCAGTTCTTC
CASSWTSGGVNEQFF
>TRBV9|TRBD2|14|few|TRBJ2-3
TGTGCCAGCAGCGCGGGGGGACGCACAGATACGCAGTATTTT
CASSAGGRTDTQYF
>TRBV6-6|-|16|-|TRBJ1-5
TGTGCCAGCAGTTACTCGAGGCCAGGGGCTAATCAGCCCCAGCATTTT
CASSYSRPGANQPQHF
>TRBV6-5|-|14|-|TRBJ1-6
TGTGCCACCCAGCCTTACAGGGCAGGTTCACCCCTCCACTTT
CATQPYRAGSPLHF
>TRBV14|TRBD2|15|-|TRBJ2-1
TGTGCCAGCAGCCAAAGACTAGCGGTCTACAATGAGCGGTTCTTC
CASSQRLAVYNERFF
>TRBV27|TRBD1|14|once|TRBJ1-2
TGTGCCAGCAGTTGGGACAGCAAAAGCTATGGCTACACCTTC
CASSWDSKSYGYTF
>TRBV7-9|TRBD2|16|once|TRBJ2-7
TGTGCCAGCAGCGCTTACGATTCTAGCGGGAGTTACGAGCAGTACTTC
CASSAYDSSGSYEQYF
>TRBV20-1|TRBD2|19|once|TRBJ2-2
TGCAGTGCCCAACAACCCACTTATAGCGGGAGGGCCATCACCGGGGAGCTGTTTTTT
CSAQQPTYSGRAITGELFF
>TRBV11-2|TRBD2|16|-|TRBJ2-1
TGTGCCAGCAGCCCGGTATGGGGACTAGCGGGAGATGAGCAGTTCTTC
CASSPVWGLAGDEQFF
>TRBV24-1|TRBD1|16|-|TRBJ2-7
TGTGCCACCAGTGATTTAGCGGGACAGGGTCACAACGAGCAGTACTTC
CATSDLAGQGHNEQYF
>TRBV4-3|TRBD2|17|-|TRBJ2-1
TGCGCCAGCAGCCAAGATCGGGGAGCGGGGGCCTACAATGAGCAGTTCTTC
CASSQDRGAGAYNEQFF
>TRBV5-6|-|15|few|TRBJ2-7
TGTGCCAGCAGCTTGGGATCGGGACCAGGCTACGAGCAGTACTTC
CASSLGSGPGYEQYF
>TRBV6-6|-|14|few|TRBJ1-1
TGTGCCAGCAGTCCGTTTGGCTCGAACACTGAAGCTTTCTTT
CASSPFGSNTEAFF
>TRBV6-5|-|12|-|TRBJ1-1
TGTGCCAGCAATACAATGGGGACTGAAGCTTTCTTT
CASNTMGTEAFF
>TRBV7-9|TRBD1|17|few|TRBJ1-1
TGTGCCAGCAGTCCATCCTTCCGGGACAGAATGAACACTGAAGCTTTCTTT
CASSPSFRDRMNTEAFF
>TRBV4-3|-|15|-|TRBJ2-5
TGCGCCAGCAGCCAAGAAGTAACGGCCCTGGGTGAGCAGTACTTC
CASSQEVTALGEQYF
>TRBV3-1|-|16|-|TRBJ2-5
TGTGCCAGCAGCCAAGATCCAAGGGGGATAGGAGAGACCCAGTACTTC
CASSQDPRGIGETQYF
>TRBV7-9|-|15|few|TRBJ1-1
TGTGCCAGCAGCCCGCCGTGGACACTGAACACTGAAGCTTTCTTT
CASSPPWTLNTEAFF
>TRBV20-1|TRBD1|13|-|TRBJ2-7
TGCAGTGCCAAGAGACAGGGAAGGTACGAGCAGTACTTC
CSAKRQGRYEQYF
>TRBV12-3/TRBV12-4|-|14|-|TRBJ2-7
TGTGCCAGCAGTTTAATAGGGAGCTCCTACGAGCAGTACTTC
CASSLIGSSYEQYF
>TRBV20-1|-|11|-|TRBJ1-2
TGCAGTGGCGTGGGAAGTGCGGGCTACACCTTC
CSGVGSAGYTF
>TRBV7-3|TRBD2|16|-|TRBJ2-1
TGTGCCAGCAGCCTAATAGCGGGAGGTTCCTACAATGAGCAGTTCTTC
CASSLIAGGSYNEQFF
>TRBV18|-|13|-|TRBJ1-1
TGTGCCAGCTCACCACAGGGTTTGACTGAAGCTTTCTTT
CASSPQGLTEAFF
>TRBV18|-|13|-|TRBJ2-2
TGTGCCAGCTCACCATGGGAAACCGGGGAGCTGTTTTTT
CASSPWETGELFF
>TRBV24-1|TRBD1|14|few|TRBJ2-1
TGTGCCACCAGCAAACAGGGGTCGTGGAATGAGCAGTTCTTC
CATSKQGSWNEQFF
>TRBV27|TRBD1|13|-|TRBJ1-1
TGTGCCAGCAGAAACCGGGACAGCTATGAAGCTTTCTTT
CASRNRDSYEAFF
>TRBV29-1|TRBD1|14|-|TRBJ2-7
TGCAGCGTTGAAGGGACAGGCCGTTTAGACGAGCAGTACTTC
CSVEGTGRLDEQYF
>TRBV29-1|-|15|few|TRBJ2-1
TGCAGCGTTGAAGGTCTACTCGGCCCTAACAATGAGCAGTTCTTC
CSVEGLLGPNNEQFF
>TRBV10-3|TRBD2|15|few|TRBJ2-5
TGTGCCATCAGTCTAGCGGGAGGGCCCCAAGAGACCCAGTACTTC
CAISLAGGPQETQYF
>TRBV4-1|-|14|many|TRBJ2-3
TGCGCCAGCAGCCAAGATTTAACGGCAGATACGCAGTATTTT
CASSQDLTADTQYF
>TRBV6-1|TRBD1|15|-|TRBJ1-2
TGTGCCAGCAGTGAATACGGGACAGGGAATAATGGCTACACCTTC
CASSEYGTGNNGYTF
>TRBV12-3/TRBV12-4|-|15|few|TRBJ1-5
TGTGCCAGCAGTTTAGCTTTAACCGGCAATCAGCCCCAGCATTTT
CASSLALTGNQPQHF
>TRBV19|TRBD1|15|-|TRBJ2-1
TGTGCCAGTAGTGCTCCGGGACAGGGGTTCAATGAGCAGTTCTTC
CASSAPGQGFNEQFF
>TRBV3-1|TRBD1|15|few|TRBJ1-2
TGTGCCAGCAGCCAGATGACAGGGACCCCTCGTGGCTACACCTTC
CASSQMTGTPRGYTF
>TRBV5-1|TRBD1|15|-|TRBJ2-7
TGCGCCAGCAGCCTCGAGGACAGGTACTCCTACGAGCAGTACTTC
CASSLEDRYSYEQYF
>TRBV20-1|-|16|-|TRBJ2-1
TGCAGTGCTAGGAAGCGAAGCGGAAGCCCCTACAATGAGCAGTTCTTC
CSARKRSGSPYNEQFF
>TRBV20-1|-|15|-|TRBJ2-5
TGCAGTGCTCGCCCCCTTGCGGGCACCCAAGAGACCCAGTACTTC
CSARPLAGTQETQYF
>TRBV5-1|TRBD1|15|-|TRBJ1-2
TGCGCCAGCAGCTACCGGACAGGGGGACCTTATGGCTACACCTTC
CASSYRTGGPYGYTF
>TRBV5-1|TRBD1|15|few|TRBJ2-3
TGCGCCAGCAGCAAAGGACAGGGAGCAGGAGATACGCAGTATTTT
CASSKGQGAGDTQYF
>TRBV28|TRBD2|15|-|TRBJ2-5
TGTGCCAGCAGTTTCCGCCCCGCTAGCGGAGAGACCCAGTACTTC
CASSFRPASGETQYF
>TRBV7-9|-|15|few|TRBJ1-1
TGTGCCAGCAGCTTAAGGTCACAGACCGACACTGAAGCTTTCTTT
CASSLRSQTDTEAFF
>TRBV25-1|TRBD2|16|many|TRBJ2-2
TGTGCCAGCAGTGAACCGGCTAGCGGGATTGGCGGGGAGCTGTTTTTT
CASSEPASGIGGELFF
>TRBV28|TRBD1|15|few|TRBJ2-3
TGTGCCAGCAGTAAACAGGGGGCTCGCACAGATACGCAGTATTTT
CASSKQGARTDTQYF